Listed below are T cell receptor beta chains from one sample, sequenced in a study of shared clonotypes between healthy human individuals. The repertoire was sequenced with immunoSEQ multiplex PCR; TCRdb's copy has only in-frame clones and lacks some. The data show 2,500,000 or so clones, 80% to 95% seen once. The sequenced material came from naive CD4+ T cells from PBMCs. All receptors come from a man between 18 and 29 years old in good health. Some clones in this sample may be carry-over from other donors' samples. Both conserved end residues are part of each CDR3.

v_call	j_call	cdr3_aa
TRBV27	TRBJ1-2	CASSLTGTGQGYGYTF
TRBV6-5	TRBJ2-6	CASSYSPVAGANVLTF
TRBV19	TRBJ2-3	CASRTSGRGADTQYF
TRBV10-3	TRBJ2-2	CAISGAGNTGELFF
TRBV30	TRBJ1-5	CAWSGTGGNQPQHF
TRBV28	TRBJ2-3	CASSRGTSPTDTQYF
TRBV5-4	TRBJ1-1	CASSLGGEGLNTEAFF
TRBV7-6	TRBJ2-5	CASSYRGGSGETQYF
TRBV5-5	TRBJ2-1	CASGPGAGGSYNEQFF
TRBV19	TRBJ2-3	CASSFPEGRSTDTQYF
TRBV7-2	TRBJ2-4	CASSLPRAGGPLAKNIQYF
TRBV29-1	TRBJ2-5	CSGILGSGETQYF
TRBV7-9	TRBJ2-1	CASSQGLASEQFF
TRBV5-1	TRBJ2-7	CASSLEAHFEQYF
TRBV7-2	TRBJ2-1	CATGPTSRSSYNEQFF
TRBV6-6	TRBJ1-2	CASNPANYGYTF
TRBV6-1	-	CASSEFRAESGYEQYF
TRBV28	TRBJ1-2	CASSSRQPGYTF
TRBV14	TRBJ2-2	CASSLFAVANTGELFF
TRBV9	TRBJ2-7	CASSESGTGDYEQYF
TRBV10-1	TRBJ2-7	CASRPMTGQGRSYEQYF
TRBV5-4	TRBJ2-2	CASSLDPNTGELFF
TRBV4-2	TRBJ1-5	CASSQVAGQGHQPQHF
TRBV9	TRBJ2-2	CASSVGTGTGELFF
TRBV7-6	TRBJ1-3	CASSSGTGSGNTIYF
TRBV30	TRBJ1-5	CAWSVAGFGGQPQHF
TRBV5-1	TRBJ1-4	CASSLVPEEKLFF
TRBV18	TRBJ2-3	CASSPGRGTDTQYF
TRBV5-4	TRBJ2-1	CASNLDPGTDNEQFF
TRBV5-1	TRBJ2-7	CASSSGLAGVREQYF
TRBV6-1	TRBJ2-3	CASSERRTSGSGTDTQYF
TRBV18	TRBJ2-7	CASSPLAGEGVEQYF
TRBV9	TRBJ1-2	CASSVDGTRYYGYTF
TRBV7-9	TRBJ2-3	CASSSSGRAGTDTQYF
TRBV7-9	TRBJ2-7	CASSLDTPWEQYF
TRBV5-1	TRBJ2-4	CASSLDGAWGKNIQYF
TRBV27	TRBJ2-1	CASKTSGTHNEQFF
TRBV18	TRBJ2-2	CASSPPGQGDGELFF
TRBV6-1	TRBJ1-3	CASSQQRNTIYF
TRBV5-1	TRBJ2-7	CASSLEGESSYEQYF
TRBV6-6	TRBJ2-5	CASSPILRQVQETQYF
TRBV9	TRBJ2-7	CASSVARETYEQYF
TRBV28	TRBJ1-2	CASSPLGSYGYTF
TRBV6-5	TRBJ1-1	CASSYGWQQNTEAFF
TRBV29-1	TRBJ2-1	CSVVKGRPGLAGPSSYNEQFF
TRBV28	TRBJ1-2	CASGGGSHYGYTF
TRBV4-3	TRBJ2-7	CASSQDRAGVDYEQYF
TRBV4-2	TRBJ2-2	CASSQIGPRRSSGRAGPGELFF
TRBV27	TRBJ2-7	CASSTFSRGGYEQYF
TRBV7-9	TRBJ2-1	CASTTSGGRDEQFF
TRBV5-1	TRBJ2-7	CASTLGGRSSYEQYF
TRBV28	TRBJ1-5	CASRVEGKWSQPQHF
TRBV7-9	TRBJ2-1	CASSLTSGSPNGNEQFF
TRBV10-1	TRBJ2-4	CANIHALAKNIQYF